These T cell receptor beta chains were read from a single sample in a study of blood T cell repertoires in COVID-19. Sequenced by immunoSEQ multiplex PCR; TCRdb stores in-frame clones only, minus some. The sample contains 200,000 to 250,000 clones, approximately 80% of which appear only once. What was sequenced was peripheral blood. The receptors stem from a woman of 80 years or more with active or convalescent COVID-19. Each CDR3 is given with its conserved first and last residue. D genes are given only for firm matches. The listing skips clone size in some rows; elsewhere it reads once, few, many or a size class.

size: .
D: .
J: TRBJ1-6
V: TRBV19
CDR3: CASSWTNSPLHF
DNA: TGTGCCAGTAGCTGGACAAATTCACCCCTCCACTTT

size: .
D: .
J: TRBJ1-2
V: TRBV6-8
CDR3: CASSYGKGKTGTNYGYTF
DNA: TGTGCCAGCAGTTACGGTAAGGGAAAGACAGGTACTAACTATGGCTACACCTTC

size: .
D: TRBD1
J: TRBJ2-7
V: TRBV11-3
CDR3: CASSLLDRGYEQYF
DNA: TGTGCCAGCAGCTTACTCGACAGGGGGTACGAGCAGTACTTC

size: few
D: .
J: TRBJ1-5
V: TRBV5-8
CDR3: CASSLGNRVQEPQHF
DNA: TGTGCCAGCAGCTTGGGGAACAGGGTCCAGGAGCCCCAGCATTTT

size: .
D: .
J: TRBJ2-2
V: TRBV7-7
CDR3: CASSLPRTGELFF
DNA: TGTGCCAGCAGCTTACCCCGGACCGGGGAGCTGTTTTTT

size: .
D: .
J: TRBJ2-5
V: TRBV29-1
CDR3: CSVVGEMGAQETQYF
DNA: TGCAGCGTTGTAGGGGAGATGGGGGCCCAGGAGACCCAGTACTTC

size: .
D: .
J: TRBJ2-5
V: TRBV5-4
CDR3: CASSLPRGETQYF
DNA: TGTGCCAGCAGCTTGCCTAGAGGAGAGACCCAGTACTTC

size: .
D: .
J: TRBJ1-6
V: TRBV5-4
CDR3: CASSPLDGQHNSPLHF
DNA: TGTGCCAGCAGCCCACTTGACGGACAGCATAATTCACCCCTCCACTTT

size: .
D: TRBD2
J: TRBJ2-1
V: TRBV27
CDR3: CASSLSAGLAGGHEQFF
DNA: TGTGCCAGCAGTTTATCTGCGGGACTAGCGGGGGGGCACGAGCAGTTCTTC

size: .
D: .
J: TRBJ2-7
V: TRBV5-1
CDR3: CASSLTSGSSSYEQYF
DNA: TGCGCCAGCAGCTTGACTTCAGGGTCGTCCTCCTACGAGCAGTACTTC

size: .
D: .
J: TRBJ2-2
V: TRBV18
CDR3: CASSPLLDSGELFF
DNA: TGTGCCAGCTCACCACTACTGGACTCAGGGGAGCTGTTTTTT

size: .
D: TRBD2
J: TRBJ2-5
V: TRBV10-3
CDR3: CAIRETSGGEETQYF
DNA: TGTGCCATCAGGGAGACTAGCGGGGGGGAAGAGACCCAGTACTTC

size: .
D: TRBD1
J: TRBJ2-7
V: TRBV12-5
CDR3: CASGPGQGLNEQYF
DNA: TGTGCTAGTGGACCGGGACAGGGGCTCAACGAGCAGTACTTC

size: .
D: .
J: TRBJ1-2
V: TRBV3-1/TRBV3-2
CDR3: CASSQRGDYGYTF
DNA: TGTGCCAGCAGCCAACGGGGTGACTATGGCTACACCTTC

size: .
D: TRBD1
J: TRBJ1-1
V: TRBV7-3
CDR3: CASSRYGQGNSEAFF
DNA: TGTGCCAGCAGCCGATACGGACAGGGTAACTCTGAAGCTTTCTTT

size: .
D: .
J: TRBJ1-5
V: TRBV5-6
CDR3: CASSLPGRNQPQHF
DNA: TGTGCCAGCAGCTTGCCGGGAAGAAATCAGCCCCAGCATTTT

size: .
D: TRBD1
J: TRBJ2-1
V: TRBV7-9
CDR3: CASSLAGTVINEQFF
DNA: TGTGCCAGCAGCCTCGCCGGGACAGTTATTAATGAGCAGTTCTTC

size: .
D: TRBD1
J: TRBJ1-5
V: TRBV28
CDR3: CASSLGGQTLGPQHF
DNA: TGTGCCAGCAGTTTAGGGGGACAGACTTTAGGGCCCCAGCATTTT

size: .
D: .
J: TRBJ2-3
V: TRBV5-4
CDR3: CASSFGNTDTQYF
DNA: TGTGCCAGCAGCTTCGGGAACACAGATACGCAGTATTTT

size: .
D: TRBD1
J: TRBJ1-5
V: TRBV19
CDR3: CASQRDRGNQPQHF
DNA: TGTGCCAGTCAACGGGACAGGGGCAATCAGCCCCAGCATTTT

size: .
D: TRBD2
J: TRBJ2-3
V: TRBV5-8
CDR3: CASSSGGLSTDTQYF
DNA: TGTGCCAGCAGCTCGGGGGGACTGAGCACAGATACGCAGTATTTT

size: .
D: TRBD2
J: TRBJ2-1
V: TRBV7-2
CDR3: CASSLVWSSGRARNEQFF
DNA: TGTGCCAGCAGCTTAGTCTGGAGTAGCGGGAGGGCCCGTAATGAGCAGTTCTTC

size: .
D: TRBD1
J: TRBJ2-1
V: TRBV5-8
CDR3: CASSVRDRGPYNEQFF
DNA: TGTGCCAGCAGCGTCCGGGACAGGGGACCCTACAATGAGCAGTTCTTC

size: .
D: .
J: TRBJ1-4
V: TRBV10-3
CDR3: CAISESQRGGAGEKLFF
DNA: TGTGCCATCAGTGAGTCGCAGCGTGGAGGGGCGGGTGAAAAACTGTTTTTT

size: .
D: TRBD1
J: TRBJ1-4
V: TRBV11-3
CDR3: CASSQRGKQGAREKLFF
DNA: TGTGCCAGCAGCCAGAGGGGCAAACAGGGGGCGCGAGAAAAACTGTTTTTT

size: .
D: TRBD1
J: TRBJ1-4
V: TRBV7-8
CDR3: CASSLNRQGSYEKLFF
DNA: TGTGCCAGCAGCTTAAATAGACAGGGGTCCTATGAAAAACTGTTTTTT

size: .
D: .
J: TRBJ2-3
V: TRBV11-3
CDR3: CASSFSRRTDTQYF
DNA: TGTGCCAGCAGCTTCTCGCGGCGCACAGATACGCAGTATTTT

size: .
D: TRBD2
J: TRBJ2-3
V: TRBV2
CDR3: CASSVRVLAETDTQYF
DNA: TGTGCCAGCAGTGTGAGGGTACTAGCGGAAACAGATACGCAGTATTTT

size: .
D: .
J: TRBJ1-6
V: TRBV28
CDR3: CASSGSSYNSPLHF
DNA: TGTGCCAGCAGTGGGAGCTCCTATAATTCACCCCTCCACTTT

size: .
D: .
J: TRBJ1-1
V: TRBV29-1
CDR3: CSVVRNTEAFF
DNA: TGCAGCGTTGTCAGGAACACTGAAGCTTTCTTT

size: .
D: .
J: TRBJ2-7
V: TRBV6-5
CDR3: CASSYGSEGTYEQYF
DNA: TGTGCCAGCAGTTACGGGTCGGAGGGAACCTACGAGCAGTACTTC

size: once
D: TRBD1
J: TRBJ1-5
V: TRBV10-3
CDR3: CAISRDRGNQPQHF
DNA: TGTGCCATCAGTCGGGACAGAGGAAATCAGCCCCAGCATTTT

size: .
D: .
J: TRBJ2-3
V: TRBV10-3
CDR3: CAISALTGGDTQYF
DNA: TGTGCCATCAGTGCCCTTACAGGTGGTGATACGCAGTATTTT

size: once
D: TRBD1
J: TRBJ1-2
V: TRBV30
CDR3: CAWLGPKDRGYGYTF
DNA: TGTGCCTGGTTAGGACCCAAGGACAGGGGCTATGGCTACACCTTC

size: .
D: .
J: TRBJ1-1
V: TRBV9
CDR3: CASSVAVGSERTEAFF
DNA: TGTGCCAGCAGCGTAGCTGTAGGCAGCGAGAGGACTGAAGCTTTCTTT

size: .
D: .
J: TRBJ2-5
V: TRBV7-2
CDR3: CASSFWSSSETQYF
DNA: TGTGCCAGCAGCTTTTGGTCTAGCTCGGAGACCCAGTACTTC

size: .
D: .
J: TRBJ2-3
V: TRBV6-5
CDR3: CASRAPGSDTQYF
DNA: TGTGCCAGCAGGGCCCCCGGGTCAGATACGCAGTATTTT

size: .
D: TRBD2
J: TRBJ2-1
V: TRBV4-2
CDR3: CASSRGLAGDNEQFF
DNA: TGTGCCAGCAGCCGGGGACTAGCGGGAGACAATGAGCAGTTCTTC

size: .
D: TRBD1
J: TRBJ1-2
V: TRBV6-5
CDR3: CASSYGDRGDYGYTF
DNA: TGTGCCAGCAGTTATGGTGACAGGGGCGACTATGGCTACACCTTC

size: .
D: .
J: TRBJ1-1
V: TRBV5-1
CDR3: CASSLTGMNTEAFF
DNA: TGCGCCAGCAGCTTAACAGGTATGAACACTGAAGCTTTCTTT

size: few
D: .
J: TRBJ1-6
V: TRBV7-3
CDR3: CASRSGTDNSPLHF
DNA: TGTGCCAGCAGGAGCGGGACGGATAATTCACCCCTCCACTTT

size: .
D: TRBD2
J: TRBJ2-1
V: TRBV5-4
CDR3: CASSLQLAGDEQFF
DNA: TGTGCCAGCAGCTTGCAACTAGCGGGGGATGAGCAGTTCTTC

size: .
D: .
J: TRBJ2-2
V: TRBV5-4
CDR3: CASSRLLRGTGELFF
DNA: TGTGCCAGCAGCCGCCTCCTCAGGGGCACCGGGGAGCTGTTTTTT

size: few
D: .
J: TRBJ1-4
V: TRBV28
CDR3: CASSLGRDPTNEKLFF
DNA: TGTGCCAGCAGTTTGGGGAGGGATCCAACTAATGAAAAACTGTTTTTT

size: few
D: TRBD2
J: TRBJ2-5
V: TRBV5-4
CDR3: CASSLKGGGAGETQYF
DNA: TGTGCCAGCAGCTTGAAGGGCGGGGGGGCAGGAGAGACCCAGTACTTC

size: .
D: .
J: TRBJ2-7
V: TRBV5-6
CDR3: CASRPGQISYEQYF
DNA: TGTGCCAGTCGGCCCGGACAAATCTCCTACGAGCAGTACTTC

size: .
D: .
J: TRBJ1-2
V: TRBV6-5
CDR3: CASRRDGYTF
DNA: TGTGCCAGCCGACGGGATGGCTACACCTTC

size: .
D: .
J: TRBJ2-5
V: TRBV12-3/TRBV12-4
CDR3: CASSFRAQETQYF
DNA: TGTGCCAGCAGTTTCAGGGCCCAAGAGACCCAGTACTTC

size: .
D: TRBD2
J: TRBJ2-1
V: TRBV9
CDR3: CASSPGLAGVPSYNEQFF
DNA: TGTGCCAGCAGCCCCGGACTAGCGGGGGTTCCCTCCTACAATGAGCAGTTCTTC

size: .
D: TRBD1
J: TRBJ2-7
V: TRBV11-3
CDR3: CASHNTGANSYEQYF
DNA: TGTGCCAGCCACAACACAGGGGCGAACTCCTACGAGCAGTACTTC